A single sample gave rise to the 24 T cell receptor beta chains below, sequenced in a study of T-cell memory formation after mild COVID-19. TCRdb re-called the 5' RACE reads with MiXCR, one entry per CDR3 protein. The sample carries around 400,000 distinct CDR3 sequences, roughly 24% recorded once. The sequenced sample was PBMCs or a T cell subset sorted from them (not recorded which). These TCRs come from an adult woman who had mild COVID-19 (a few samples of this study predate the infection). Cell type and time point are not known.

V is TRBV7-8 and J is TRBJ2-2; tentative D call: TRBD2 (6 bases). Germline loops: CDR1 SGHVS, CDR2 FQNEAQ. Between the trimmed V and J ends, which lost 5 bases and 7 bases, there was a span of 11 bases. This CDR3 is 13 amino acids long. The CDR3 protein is CASSPAGNGELFF. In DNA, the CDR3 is TGTGCCAGCAGCCCAGCGGGTAACGGGGAGCTGTTTTTT. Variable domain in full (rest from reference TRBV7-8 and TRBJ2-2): GAGVSQSPRYKVAKRGQDVALRCDPISGHVSLFWYQQALGQGPEFLTYFQNEAQLDKSGLPSDRFFAERPEGSVSTLKIQRTQQEDSAVYLCASSPAGNGELFFGEGSRLTVL.

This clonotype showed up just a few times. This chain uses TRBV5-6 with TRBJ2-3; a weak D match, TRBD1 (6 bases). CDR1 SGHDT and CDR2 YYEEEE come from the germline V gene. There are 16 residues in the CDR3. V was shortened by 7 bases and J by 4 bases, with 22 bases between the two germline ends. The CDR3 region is CASSEWDKIVADTQYF. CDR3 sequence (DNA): TGTGCCAGCTCAGAATGGGACAAAATCGTCGCAGATACGCAGTATTTT.

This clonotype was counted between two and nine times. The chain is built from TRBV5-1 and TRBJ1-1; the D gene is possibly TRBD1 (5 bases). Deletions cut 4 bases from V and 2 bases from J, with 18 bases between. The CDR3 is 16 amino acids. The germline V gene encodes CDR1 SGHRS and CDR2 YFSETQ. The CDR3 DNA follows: TGCGCCAGCAGCCACCTCGTGGGGGAGGGAAACACTGAAGCTTTCTTT. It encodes CASSHLVGEGNTEAFF.

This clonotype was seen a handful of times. The CDR3 spells CASSLGTGKDSPLHF. Here the CDR3 DNA reads TGTGCCAGCAGCTTAGGCACAGGGAAAGATTCACCCCTCCACTTT. The chain couples TRBV7-2 to TRBJ1-6; perhaps TRBD1 as D (6 bases). V lost 1 base and J lost 8, with 12 bases in between. CDR1 is SGHTA, CDR2 FQGNSA, per germline. The CDR3 is 15 residues long.

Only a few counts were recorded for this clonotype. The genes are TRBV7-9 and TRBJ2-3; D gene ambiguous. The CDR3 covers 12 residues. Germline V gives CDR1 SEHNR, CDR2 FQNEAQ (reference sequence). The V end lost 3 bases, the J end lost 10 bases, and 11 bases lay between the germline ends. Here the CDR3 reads CASSFGPESQYF. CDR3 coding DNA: TGTGCCAGCAGCTTCGGTCCCGAGTCGCAGTATTTT. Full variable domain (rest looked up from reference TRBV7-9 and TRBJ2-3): DTGVSQNPRHKITKRGQNVTFRCDPISEHNRLYWYRQTLGQGPEFLTYFQNEAQLEKSRLLSDRFSAERPKGSFSTLEIQRTEQGDSAMYLCASSFGPESQYFGPGTRLTVL.

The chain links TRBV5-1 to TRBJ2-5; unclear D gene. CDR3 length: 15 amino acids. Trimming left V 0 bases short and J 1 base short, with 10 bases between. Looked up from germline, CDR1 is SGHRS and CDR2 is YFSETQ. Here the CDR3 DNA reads TGCGCCAGCAGCTTGGCCGGGCCAGCCCAAGAGACCCAGTACTTC. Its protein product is CASSLAGPAQETQYF.

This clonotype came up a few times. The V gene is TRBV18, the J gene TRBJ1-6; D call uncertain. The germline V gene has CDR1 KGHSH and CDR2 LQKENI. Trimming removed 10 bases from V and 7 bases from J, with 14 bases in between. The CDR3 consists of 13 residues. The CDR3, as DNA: TGTGCCACCGCCCTAACAGAGAATTCACCCCTCCACTTT. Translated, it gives CATALTENSPLHF. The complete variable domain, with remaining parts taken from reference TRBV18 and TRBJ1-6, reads NAGVMQNPRHLVRRRGQEARLRCSPMKGHSHVYWYRQLPEEGLKFMVYLQKENIIDESGMPKERFSAEFPKEGPSILRIQQVVRGDSAAYFCATALTENSPLHFGNGTRLTVT.

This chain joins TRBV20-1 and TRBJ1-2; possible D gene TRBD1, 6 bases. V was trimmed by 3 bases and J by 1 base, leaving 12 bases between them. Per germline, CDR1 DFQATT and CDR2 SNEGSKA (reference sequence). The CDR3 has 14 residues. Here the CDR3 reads CSARGGRSNYGYTF. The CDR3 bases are TGCAGTGCTAGGGGGGGCAGGAGTAACTATGGCTACACCTTC.

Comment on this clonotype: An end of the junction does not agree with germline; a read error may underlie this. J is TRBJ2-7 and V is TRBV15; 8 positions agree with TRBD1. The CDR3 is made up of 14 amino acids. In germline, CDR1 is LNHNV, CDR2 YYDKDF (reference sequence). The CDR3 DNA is TGTGCCACCAGCAGGGACGGACAGGGTTTGAACTTCCACTTC. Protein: CATSRDGQGLNFHF.

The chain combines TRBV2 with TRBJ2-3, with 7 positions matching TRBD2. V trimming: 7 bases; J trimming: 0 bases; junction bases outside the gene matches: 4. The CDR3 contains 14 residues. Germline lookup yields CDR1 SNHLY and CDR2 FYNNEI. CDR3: CASKRAGSTDTQYF. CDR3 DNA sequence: TGTGCCAGCAAGAGAGCGGGGAGCACAGATACGCAGTATTTT.

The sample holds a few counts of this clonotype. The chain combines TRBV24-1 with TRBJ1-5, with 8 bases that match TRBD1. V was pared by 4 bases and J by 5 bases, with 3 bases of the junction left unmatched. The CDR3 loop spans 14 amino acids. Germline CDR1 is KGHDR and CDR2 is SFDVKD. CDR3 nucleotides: TGTGCCACCAGTGAAGGACAGGGTTATCAGCCCCAGCATTTT. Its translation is CATSEGQGYQPQHF.

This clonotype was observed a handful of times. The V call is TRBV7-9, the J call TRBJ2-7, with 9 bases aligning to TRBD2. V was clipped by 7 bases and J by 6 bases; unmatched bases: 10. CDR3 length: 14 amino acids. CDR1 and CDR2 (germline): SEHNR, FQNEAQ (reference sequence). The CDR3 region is CASNTVAGVGEQYF. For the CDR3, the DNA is TGTGCCAGCAACACCGTAGCGGGAGTAGGCGAGCAGTACTTC.

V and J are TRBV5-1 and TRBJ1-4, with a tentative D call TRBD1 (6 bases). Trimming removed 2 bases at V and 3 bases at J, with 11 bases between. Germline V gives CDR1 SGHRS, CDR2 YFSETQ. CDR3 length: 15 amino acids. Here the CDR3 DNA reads TGCGCCAGCAGCTTAGGACAGTATTCTAATGAAAAACTGTTTTTT. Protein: CASSLGQYSNEKLFF.

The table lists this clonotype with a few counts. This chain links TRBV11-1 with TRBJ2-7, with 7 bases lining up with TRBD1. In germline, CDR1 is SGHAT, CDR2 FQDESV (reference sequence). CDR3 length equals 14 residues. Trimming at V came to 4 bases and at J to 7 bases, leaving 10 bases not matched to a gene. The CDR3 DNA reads TGTGCCAGCAGCTCGTCCCGACAGGGCTGGGAGCAGTACTTC. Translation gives CASSSSRQGWEQYF.

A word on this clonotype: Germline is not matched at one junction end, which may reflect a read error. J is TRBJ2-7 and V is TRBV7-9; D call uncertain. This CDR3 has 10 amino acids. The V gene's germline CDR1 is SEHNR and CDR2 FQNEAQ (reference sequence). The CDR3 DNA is TGTGCCAGCAGCACCGACTGGGAAACCTTC. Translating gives CASSTDWETF.

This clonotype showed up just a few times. The CDR3 DNA reads as TGTGCCAGCAGCTCCCGCCGGGCCGGAGTTAGAGGAAACACCATATATTTT. Encoded protein: CASSSRRAGVRGNTIYF. The chain employs TRBV7-2 and TRBJ1-3; D remains ambiguous. Trimming pared 4 bases from V and 4 bases from J, leaving 20 bases between. CDR1 SGHTA and CDR2 FQGNSA come from the germline V gene. This CDR3 region has 17 residues.

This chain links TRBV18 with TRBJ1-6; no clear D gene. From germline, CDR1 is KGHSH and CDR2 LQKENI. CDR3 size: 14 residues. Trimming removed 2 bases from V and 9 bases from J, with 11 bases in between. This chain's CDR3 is CASSPTGVGSPLHF. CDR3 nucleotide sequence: TGTGCCAGCTCACCAACCGGGGTAGGTTCACCCCTCCACTTT. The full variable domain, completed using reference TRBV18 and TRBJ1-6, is NAGVMQNPRHLVRRRGQEARLRCSPMKGHSHVYWYRQLPEEGLKFMVYLQKENIIDESGMPKERFSAEFPKEGPSILRIQQVVRGDSAAYFCASSPTGVGSPLHFGNGTRLTVT.

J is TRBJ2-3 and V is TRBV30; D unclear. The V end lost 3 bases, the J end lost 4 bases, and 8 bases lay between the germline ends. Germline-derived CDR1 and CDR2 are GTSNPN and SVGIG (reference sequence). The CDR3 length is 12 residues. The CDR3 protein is CAWSPPSDTQYF. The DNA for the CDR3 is TGTGCCTGGAGCCCACCCTCAGATACGCAGTATTTT. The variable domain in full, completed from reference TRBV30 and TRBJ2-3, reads SQTIHQWPATLVQPVGSPLSLECTVEGTSNPNLYWYRQAAGRGLQLLFYSVGIGQISSEVPQNLSASRPQDRQFILSSKKLLLSDSGFYLCAWSPPSDTQYFGPGTRLTVL.

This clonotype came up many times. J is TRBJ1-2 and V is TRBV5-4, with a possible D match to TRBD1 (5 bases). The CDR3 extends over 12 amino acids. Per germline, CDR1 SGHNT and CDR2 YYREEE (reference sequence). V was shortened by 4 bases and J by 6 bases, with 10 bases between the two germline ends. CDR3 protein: CASSPWGNGYTF. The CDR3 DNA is TGTGCCAGCAGCCCATGGGGGAATGGCTACACCTTC.

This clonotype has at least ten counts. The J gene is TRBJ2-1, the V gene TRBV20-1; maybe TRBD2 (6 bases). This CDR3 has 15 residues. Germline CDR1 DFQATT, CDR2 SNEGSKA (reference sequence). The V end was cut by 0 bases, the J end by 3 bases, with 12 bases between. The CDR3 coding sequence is TGCAGTGCTAGAGATGTCGGGAGTGTCTACAATGAGCAGTTCTTC. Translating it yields CSARDVGSVYNEQFF.

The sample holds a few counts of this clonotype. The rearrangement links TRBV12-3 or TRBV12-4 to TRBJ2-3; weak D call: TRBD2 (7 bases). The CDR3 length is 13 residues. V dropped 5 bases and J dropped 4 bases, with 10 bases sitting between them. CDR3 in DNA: TGTGCCAGCAGTCCCGGGGGGCCAGATACGCAGTATTTT. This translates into CASSPGGPDTQYF.

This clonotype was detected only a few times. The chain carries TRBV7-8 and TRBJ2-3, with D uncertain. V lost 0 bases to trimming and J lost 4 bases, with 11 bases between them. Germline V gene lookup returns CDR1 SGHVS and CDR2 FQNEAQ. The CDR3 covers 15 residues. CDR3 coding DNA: TGTGCCAGCAGCTTAGCGGTAGCAGGCGCAGATACGCAGTATTTT. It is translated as CASSLAVAGADTQYF. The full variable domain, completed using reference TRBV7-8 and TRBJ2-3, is GAGVSQSPRYKVAKRGQDVALRCDPISGHVSLFWYQQALGQGPEFLTYFQNEAQLDKSGLPSDRFFAERPEGSVSTLKIQRTQQEDSAVYLCASSLAVAGADTQYFGPGTRLTVL.

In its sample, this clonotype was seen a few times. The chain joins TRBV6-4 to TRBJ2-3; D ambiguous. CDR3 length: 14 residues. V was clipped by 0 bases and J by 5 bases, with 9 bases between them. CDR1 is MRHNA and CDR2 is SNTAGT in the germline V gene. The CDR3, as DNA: TGTGCCAGCAGTGACTCGGGCCCGGGAGATACGCAGTATTTT. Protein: CASSDSGPGDTQYF.

The chain's CDR3 is CSARDPTGNYGYTF. In DNA, the CDR3 is TGCAGTGCTAGAGATCCAACGGGCAACTATGGCTACACCTTC. The chain has TRBV20-1 and TRBJ1-2; D is undetermined. V shed 0 bases and J shed 2 bases, with 10 bases lying between them. The CDR3 has 14 amino acids. Germline CDR1 DFQATT, CDR2 SNEGSKA (reference sequence).